This TCR beta chain is from a study of T cell responses to AZD1222 COVID-19 vaccine. Study outcomes and limitations: Without day 14 samples, only post-peak T cell repertoires were studied. Females outnumbered males among donors, who were mostly white British; clonal diversity was possibly underestimated.

The germline gives CDR1 SGHTA, CDR2 FQGNSA. CDR3 size: 15 residues. V lost 1 base, J lost 2 bases, and 12 bases lay in between. This table comes from immunoSEQ multiplex PCR, and its TCRdb copy is limited to in-frame clones, with some not included. The sample consists of approximately 100,000 clones, approximately 90% of them appearing once. On this clone itself: Its antigen is unknown.

This rearrangement joins TRBV7-2 to TRBJ2-7, with D possibly being TRBD1 (8 bases). The sequence was collected from an adult in good health. The material was peripheral blood, obtained on day 0 of AZD1222 vaccination. CDR3 sequence (DNA): TGTGCCAGCAGCTTAGGAGCGGGACAGGCCTACGAGCAGTACTTC. This translates into CASSLGAGQAYEQYF.